This TCR beta chain was obtained from a study of cytomegalovirus exposure and HLA in healthy donors. The PCR contained 60 Vbeta and 13 Jbeta primers. Clones were sequenced by immunoSEQ multiplex PCR, and TCRdb holds only the in-frame ones, with some missing. The table has roughly 130,000 clones, about two thirds seen once. This CDR3 is built from 14 residues. V was pared by 2 bases and J by 5 bases, with 2 bases of the junction left unmatched. Per germline, CDR1 SGDLS and CDR2 YYNGEE. This clone came up a few times. Other nucleotide sequences from this sample produce the same CDR3. The specimen sequenced was PBMCs. The rearrangement uses TRBV9 and TRBJ2-2; 8 nucleotides line up with TRBD1. The source of this sequence is a woman between 55 and 75 years old in good health and CMV-seropositive. CDR3 protein: CASSVRQGTGELFF. DNA of the CDR3: TGTGCCAGCAGCGTCCGACAGGGGACCGGGGAGCTGTTTTTT.